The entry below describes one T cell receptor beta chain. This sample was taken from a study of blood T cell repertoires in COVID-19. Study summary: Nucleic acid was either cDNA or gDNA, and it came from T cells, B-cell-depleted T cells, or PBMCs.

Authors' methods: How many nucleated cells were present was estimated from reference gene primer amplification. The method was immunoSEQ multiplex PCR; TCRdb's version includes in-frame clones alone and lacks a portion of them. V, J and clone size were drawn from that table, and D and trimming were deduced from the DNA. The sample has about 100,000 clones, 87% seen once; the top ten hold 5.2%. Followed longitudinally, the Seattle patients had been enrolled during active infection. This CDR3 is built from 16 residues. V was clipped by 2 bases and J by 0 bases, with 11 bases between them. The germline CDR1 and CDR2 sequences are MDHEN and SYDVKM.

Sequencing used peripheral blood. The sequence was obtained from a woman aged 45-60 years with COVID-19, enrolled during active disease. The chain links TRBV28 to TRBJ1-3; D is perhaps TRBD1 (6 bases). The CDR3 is CASSLGQLFSGNTIYF. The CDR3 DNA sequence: TGTGCCAGCAGTTTAGGACAGCTCTTCTCTGGAAACACCATATATTTT.